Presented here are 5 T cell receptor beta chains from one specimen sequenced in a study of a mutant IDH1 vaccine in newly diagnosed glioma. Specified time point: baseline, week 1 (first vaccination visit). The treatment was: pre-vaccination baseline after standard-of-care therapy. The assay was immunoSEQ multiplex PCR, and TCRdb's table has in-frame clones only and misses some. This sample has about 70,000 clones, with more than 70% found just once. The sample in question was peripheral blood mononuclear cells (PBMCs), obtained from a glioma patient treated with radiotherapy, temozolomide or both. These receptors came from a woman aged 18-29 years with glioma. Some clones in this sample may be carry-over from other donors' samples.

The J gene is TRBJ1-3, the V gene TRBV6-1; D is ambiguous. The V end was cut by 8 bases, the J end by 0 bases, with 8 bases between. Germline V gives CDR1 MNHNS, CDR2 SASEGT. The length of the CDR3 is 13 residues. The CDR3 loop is CASQLSSGNTIYF. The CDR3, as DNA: TGTGCCAGCCAGCTGAGCTCTGGAAACACCATATATTTT.

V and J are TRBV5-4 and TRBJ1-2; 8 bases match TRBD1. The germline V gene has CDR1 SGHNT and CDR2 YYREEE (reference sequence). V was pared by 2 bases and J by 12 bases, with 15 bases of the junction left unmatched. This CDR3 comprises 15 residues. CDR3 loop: CASSFIPGQGMIDTF. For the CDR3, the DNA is TGTGCCAGCAGCTTTATACCAGGACAGGGAATGATTGACACCTTC.

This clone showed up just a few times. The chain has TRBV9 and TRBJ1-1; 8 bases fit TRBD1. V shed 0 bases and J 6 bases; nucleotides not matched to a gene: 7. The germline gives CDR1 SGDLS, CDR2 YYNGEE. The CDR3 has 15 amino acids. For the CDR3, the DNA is TGTGCCAGCAGCGTAGCAGGGGGCGAAGTCGCTGAAGCTTTCTTT. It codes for CASSVAGGEVAEAFF. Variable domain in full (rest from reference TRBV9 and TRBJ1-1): DSGVTQTPKHLITATGQRVTLRCSPRSGDLSVYWYQQSLDQGLQFLIQYYNGEERAKGNILERFSAQQFPDLHSELNLSSLELGDSALYFCASSVAGGEVAEAFFGQGTRLTVV.

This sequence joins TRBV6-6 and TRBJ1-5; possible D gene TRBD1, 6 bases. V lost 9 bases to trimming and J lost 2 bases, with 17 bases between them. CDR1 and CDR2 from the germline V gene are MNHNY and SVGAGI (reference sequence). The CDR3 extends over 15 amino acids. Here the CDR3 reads CASGRGGGGNQPQHF. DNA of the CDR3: TGTGCCAGTGGGCGGGGAGGGGGTGGCAATCAGCCCCAGCATTTT.

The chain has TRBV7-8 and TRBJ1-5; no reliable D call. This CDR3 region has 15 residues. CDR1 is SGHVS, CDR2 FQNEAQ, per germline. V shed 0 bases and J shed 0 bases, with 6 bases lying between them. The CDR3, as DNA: TGTGCCAGCAGCTTAGCCGGAATTAGCAATCAGCCCCAGCATTTT. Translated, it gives CASSLAGISNQPQHF.